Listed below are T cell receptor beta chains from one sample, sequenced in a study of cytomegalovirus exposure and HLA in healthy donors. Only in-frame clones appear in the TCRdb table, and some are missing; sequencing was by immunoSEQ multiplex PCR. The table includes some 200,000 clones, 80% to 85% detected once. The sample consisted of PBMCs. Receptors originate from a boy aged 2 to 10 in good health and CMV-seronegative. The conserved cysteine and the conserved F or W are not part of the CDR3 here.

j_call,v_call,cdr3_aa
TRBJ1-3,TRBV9,ASSAQASGNTIY
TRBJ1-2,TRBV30,AWSFLGDSNIYGYT
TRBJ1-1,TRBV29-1,SVRSTGGLTEAF
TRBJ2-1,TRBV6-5,ASSYTAGDWKNEQF
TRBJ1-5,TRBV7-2,ASSSTQYQSSNQPQH
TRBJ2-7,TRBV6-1,ASSEGTSGGPRN
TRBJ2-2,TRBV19,ALRVPNTGELF
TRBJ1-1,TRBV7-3,ASSLGQMNTEAF
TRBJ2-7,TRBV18,ASSPGTNYEQY
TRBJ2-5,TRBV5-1,ASSLARDRGKVQY
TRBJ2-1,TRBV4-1,ASSEVDYNEQL
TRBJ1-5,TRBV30,AWRGGLSNQPQH
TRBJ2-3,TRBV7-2,ASSLAVVRDTQY
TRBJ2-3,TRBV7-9,ASRPRAREGRAADTQY
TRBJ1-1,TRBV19,ASSISGDLSRTEAF
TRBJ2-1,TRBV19,ASSMGQGYHNEQF
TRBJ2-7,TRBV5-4,ASSPSGTTSYEQY
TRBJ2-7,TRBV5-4,ASSLVGGDEQY